The 26 T cell receptor beta chains below were found in one sample sequenced in a study of blood T cell repertoires in COVID-19. Libraries were prepared by immunoSEQ multiplex PCR; TCRdb keeps only in-frame clonotypes and omits some of them. The sample lists about 110,000 clones, about two thirds occurring once. The sample was peripheral blood. The receptors stem from a woman between 40 and 55 years old with acute or convalescent COVID-19.

Regarding this clone: It may be a read error: a sequence one base away is much more abundant. The chain combines TRBV5-1 with TRBJ2-2, with TRBD1 as a possible D gene (6 bases). This CDR3 is built from 15 residues. CDR1 is SGHRS and CDR2 is YFSETQ in the germline V gene. V lost 0 bases and J lost 1, with 7 bases in between. The CDR3 DNA sequence: TGCGCCAGCAGCTTGGAGACAGGGAACACCGGGGAGCTGTTTTTT. It yields the protein CASSLETGNTGELFF.

This CDR3 reads CASSLSTGGFFNEQFF. CDR3 nucleotides: TGTGCCAGCAGTTTATCGACGGGGGGGTTCTTCAATGAGCAGTTCTTC. The chain is built from TRBV27 and TRBJ2-1, with 8 bases aligning to TRBD2. The CDR3 is 16 amino acids. The junction had 7 bases not matched to a gene; V was cut back by 0 bases and J by 6 bases. CDR1 is MNHEY, CDR2 SMNVEV, per germline (reference sequence).

The V gene is TRBV10-1, the J gene TRBJ1-1; possibly TRBD1 for D (5 bases). Trimming pared 4 bases from V and 4 bases from J, leaving 13 bases between. The CDR3 is made up of 14 amino acids. Germline V gives CDR1 WNHNN, CDR2 SYGVQD (reference sequence). The chain's CDR3 is CASSATRRGTEAFF. The CDR3 DNA is TGCGCCAGCAGTGCCACTCGAAGGGGCACTGAAGCTTTCTTT.

This clone turned up a few times. The V and J genes are TRBV30 and TRBJ2-1, with D possibly being TRBD2 (7 bases). Germline-derived CDR1 and CDR2 are GTSNPN and SVGIG (reference sequence). The CDR3 spans 13 residues. Trimming took off 3 bases at V and 10 bases at J, with 16 bases between the two ends. Here the CDR3 DNA reads TGTGCCTGGAGCGTGAGGGGGGGCCGCGAGCAGTTCTTC. Amino acids: CAWSVRGGREQFF. The whole variable domain, filled in from reference TRBV30 and TRBJ2-1, reads SQTIHQWPATLVQPVGSPLSLECTVEGTSNPNLYWYRQAAGRGLQLLFYSVGIGQISSEVPQNLSASRPQDRQFILSSKKLLLSDSGFYLCAWSVRGGREQFFGPGTRLTVL.

The chain combines TRBV2 with TRBJ1-5, with 7 nucleotides matching TRBD1. Germline loops: CDR1 SNHLY, CDR2 FYNNEI. The CDR3 length is 13 residues. Trimming took 7 bases from V and 7 from J; bases not matched to a gene: 7. This CDR3 is CASTGGGGQPQHF. The CDR3 DNA reads TGTGCCAGCACGGGAGGGGGCGGACAGCCCCAGCATTTT.

This clone has only one observation. The chain combines TRBV6-5 with TRBJ2-7; 7 bases are shared with TRBD2. Trimming took 8 bases from V and 5 from J; bases not matched to a gene: 6. The CDR3 sequence is 12 residues long. CDR1 and CDR2 from the germline V gene are MNHEY and SVGAGI. DNA of the CDR3: TGTGCCAGCCGGGACTACCCTAACGAGCAGTACTTC. Protein sequence: CASRDYPNEQYF.

There are a few counts of this clone. This CDR3 is also generated by other DNA sequences in the sample. The chain is built from TRBV7-9 and TRBJ1-1; D is unresolved. V lost 2 bases to trimming and J lost 1 base, with 8 bases between them. Germline V CDR1 and CDR2: SEHNR, FQNEAQ (reference sequence). CDR3 length: 14 residues. The CDR3, as DNA: TGTGCCAGCAGCTTATTGGGAGAGAACACTGAAGCTTTCTTT. This codes for CASSLLGENTEAFF.

V is TRBV5-1 and J is TRBJ2-7, with 8 bases matching TRBD1. Germline V gene sequence: CDR1 SGHRS, CDR2 YFSETQ. This CDR3 is built from 16 residues. V lost 4 bases to trimming and J lost 0 bases; unmatched junction nucleotides: 9. The CDR3 loop reads CASSPYPGQVSYEQYF. In DNA, the CDR3 is TGCGCCAGCAGCCCTTATCCGGGACAGGTCTCCTACGAGCAGTACTTC.

The V call is TRBV30, the J call TRBJ1-2; 8 nucleotides align to TRBD1. The CDR3 is 14 amino acids. V shed 3 bases and J 0 bases; nucleotides not matched to a gene: 3. CDR1 is GTSNPN and CDR2 is SVGIG in the germline V gene (reference sequence). CDR3 in DNA: TGTGCCTGGAGAGGGGGACAGGCTAACTATGGCTACACCTTC. Translating gives CAWRGGQANYGYTF.

J is TRBJ1-6 and V is TRBV3-1 (or the pseudogene TRBV3-2), with D possibly matching TRBD1 (6 bases). Trimming stripped 2 bases from V and 1 base from J, with 15 bases between. The germline V gene has CDR1 LGHDT and CDR2 YNNKEL (reference sequence). CDR3 size: 18 residues. Written as DNA, the CDR3 is TGTGCCAGCAGCCAAATGCAGGGGATAGGATCCTATAATTCACCCCTCCACTTT. As protein: CASSQMQGIGSYNSPLHF.

V and J are TRBV4-2 and TRBJ1-5; D possibly corresponds to TRBD1 (5 bases). The germline V and J ends were trimmed by 1 base and 3 bases, with 16 bases remaining between them. CDR1 is LGHNA and CDR2 is YNFKEQ in the germline V gene. This CDR3 is 17 amino acids long. The DNA of the CDR3 is TGTGCCAGCAGCCAAGTTCGGGGGGGGATGGCCAATCAGCCCCAGCATTTT. As protein: CASSQVRGGMANQPQHF.

The chain joins TRBV7-9 to TRBJ2-1; D is perhaps TRBD2 (5 bases). Germline values: CDR1 SEHNR, CDR2 FQNEAQ (reference sequence). V was cut by 5 bases and J by 0 bases, with 11 bases left in between. The CDR3 loop spans 15 amino acids. The CDR3 loop reads CASSPSGSSYNEQFF. CDR3 nucleotide sequence: TGTGCCAGCAGCCCCTCGGGGAGCTCCTACAATGAGCAGTTCTTC. Variable domain in full (rest from reference TRBV7-9 and TRBJ2-1): DTGVSQNPRHKITKRGQNVTFRCDPISEHNRLYWYRQTLGQGPEFLTYFQNEAQLEKSRLLSDRFSAERPKGSFSTLEIQRTEQGDSAMYLCASSPSGSSYNEQFFGPGTRLTVL.

The chain has TRBV5-1 and TRBJ1-4; a weak D match, TRBD1 (5 bases). The CDR3 spans 15 residues. V was clipped by 4 bases and J by 5 bases, with 15 bases between them. Germline CDR1 SGHRS, CDR2 YFSETQ. The CDR3 sequence is CASSKSGHANEKLFF. CDR3 DNA: TGCGCCAGCAGCAAATCAGGGCATGCGAATGAAAAACTGTTTTTT. Using reference TRBV5-1 and TRBJ1-4 for the parts outside the CDR3, the full variable domain is KAGVTQTPRYLIKTRGQQVTLSCSPISGHRSVSWYQQTPGQGLQFLFEYFSETQRNKGNFPGRFSGRQFSNSRSEMNVSTLELGDSALYLCASSKSGHANEKLFFGSGTQLSVL.

The V gene is TRBV5-5, the J gene TRBJ2-5; TRBD2 agrees at 7 bases. This CDR3 spans 14 amino acids. J gave up 4 bases and V 4 bases, and 7 bases lay outside the gene matches. Germline V gene lookup returns CDR1 SGHKS and CDR2 YYEKEE (reference sequence). The CDR3 region is CASSPGGGIETQYF. The CDR3 DNA sequence: TGTGCCAGCAGCCCGGGGGGAGGGATAGAGACCCAGTACTTC.

This clone was recorded only once. The chain is built from TRBV2 and TRBJ2-7; D unclear. Germline V CDR1 and CDR2: SNHLY, FYNNEI. V gave up 6 bases and J gave up 4 bases, with 7 bases separating them. This CDR3 comprises 11 residues. CDR3 amino acids: CASRVTYEQYF. The CDR3 DNA follows: TGTGCCAGCAGGGTGACTTACGAGCAGTACTTC.

This chain joins TRBV6-6 and TRBJ2-7, with D perhaps TRBD2 (6 bases). The CDR3 contains 14 residues. The germline V and J ends were trimmed by 7 bases and 3 bases, with 16 bases remaining between them. Germline V gives CDR1 MNHNY, CDR2 SVGAGI (reference sequence). The CDR3 nucleotides read TGTGCCAGCACCCGGGACTCGCCTTTCTACGAGCAGTACTTC. Protein product: CASTRDSPFYEQYF.

This chain connects TRBV5-1 to TRBJ1-1, with 9 bases identical to TRBD1. The CDR3 spans 12 residues. Per germline, CDR1 SGHRS and CDR2 YFSETQ. The ends lost 2 bases at V and 8 bases at J; junction bases unmatched: 1. DNA of the CDR3: TGCGCCAGCAGCTTAGGGACAGGGGAAGCTTTCTTT. As protein: CASSLGTGEAFF.

The CDR3: CAWSVRRGGHNEQFF. The CDR3 DNA reads TGTGCCTGGAGTGTAAGGCGGGGGGGCCACAATGAGCAGTTCTTC. The rearrangement links TRBV30 to TRBJ2-1, with TRBD2 identical over 9 bases. The CDR3 sequence is 15 residues long. J gave up 5 bases and V 0 bases, and 5 bases lay outside the gene matches. CDR1 is GTSNPN, CDR2 SVGIG, per germline (reference sequence).

In its sample, this clone was seen a few times. In nucleotides, the CDR3 is TGTGCCAGCTCATCGGCGTTGAGCGGTGAGCAGTTCTTC. This codes for CASSSALSGEQFF. V gene TRBV18 combines with J gene TRBJ2-1, with D possibly TRBD2 on 5 matching bases. The germline V gene has CDR1 KGHSH and CDR2 LQKENI. V gave up 5 bases and J gave up 9 bases, with 14 bases separating them. This CDR3 spans 13 amino acids.

This sequence joins TRBV6-5 and TRBJ1-2; no firm D call. From germline, CDR1 is MNHEY and CDR2 SVGAGI. V lost 8 bases, J lost 8 bases, and 12 bases lay in between. The CDR3 spans 11 residues. CDR3 coding DNA: TGTGCCAGCCTAGCATCGGGAGGCTACACCTTC. Translated: CASLASGGYTF.

The gene calls are TRBV24-1 and TRBJ2-6; 7 nucleotides align to TRBD1. Germline V gene lookup returns CDR1 KGHDR and CDR2 SFDVKD. The CDR3 spans 18 residues. J gave up 0 bases and V 2 bases, and 6 bases lay outside the gene matches. CDR3 sequence reads: CATSDSPGGSSGANVLTF. As DNA, the CDR3 is TGTGCCACCAGTGATTCCCCAGGGGGTAGCTCTGGGGCCAACGTCCTGACTTTC.

This clone was recorded a few times. The rearrangement uses TRBV2 and TRBJ1-1, with D possibly matching TRBD1 (5 bases). Germline CDR1 is SNHLY and CDR2 is FYNNEI. Trimming left V 6 bases short and J 1 base short, with 12 bases between. The CDR3 is made up of 14 amino acids. The CDR3 sequence: CASRGGAANTEAFF. CDR3 nucleotides: TGTGCCAGCAGAGGCGGGGCGGCGAACACTGAAGCTTTCTTT.

This chain joins TRBV4-1 and TRBJ2-2, with unresolved D. The CDR3 loop spans 17 amino acids. Trimming removed 1 base from V and 5 bases from J, with 17 bases in between. Germline CDR1 and CDR2: MGHRA and YSYEKL. CDR3 sequence (DNA): TGCGCCAGCAGCCAAGCCGACATGGGTTTTGTGACCGGGGAGCTGTTTTTT. Translated: CASSQADMGFVTGELFF.

The chain links TRBV7-6 to TRBJ2-7; TRBD2 aligns across 7 bases. Germline loops: CDR1 SGHVS, CDR2 FNYEAQ. After removal of 7 bases from V and 3 bases from J, the junction contained 3 bases not matched to a gene. The CDR3 contains 12 residues. The CDR3 sequence: CASTTGGYEQYF. CDR3 DNA sequence: TGTGCCAGCACCACGGGGGGCTACGAGCAGTACTTC.

The genes are TRBV19 and TRBJ1-5; D not resolved. This CDR3 region has 16 residues. V lost 4 bases to trimming and J lost 2 bases, with 15 bases between them. Per the germline V gene, CDR1 is LNHDA and CDR2 is SQIVND (reference sequence). As DNA, the CDR3 is TGTGCCAGTAGTAAGCAGAGGGTGCGGGGCAATCAGCCCCAGCATTTT. This sequence encodes CASSKQRVRGNQPQHF. Based on the CDR3 plus reference TRBV19 and TRBJ1-5, the full variable domain is DGGITQSPKYLFRKEGQNVTLSCEQNLNHDAMYWYRQDPGQGLRLIYYSQIVNDFQKGDIAEGYSVSREKKESFPLTVTSAQKNPTAFYLCASSKQRVRGNQPQHFGDGTRLSIL.

This clone was observed once. The chain is built from TRBV9 and TRBJ2-7; 9 nucleotides line up with TRBD1. V shed 0 bases and J 3 bases; nucleotides not matched to a gene: 4. The CDR3 consists of 15 residues. The V gene's germline CDR1 is SGDLS and CDR2 YYNGEE. CDR3 protein: CASSVGGTGNYEQYF. The CDR3 DNA reads TGTGCCAGCAGCGTAGGGGGGACAGGGAACTACGAGCAGTACTTC.